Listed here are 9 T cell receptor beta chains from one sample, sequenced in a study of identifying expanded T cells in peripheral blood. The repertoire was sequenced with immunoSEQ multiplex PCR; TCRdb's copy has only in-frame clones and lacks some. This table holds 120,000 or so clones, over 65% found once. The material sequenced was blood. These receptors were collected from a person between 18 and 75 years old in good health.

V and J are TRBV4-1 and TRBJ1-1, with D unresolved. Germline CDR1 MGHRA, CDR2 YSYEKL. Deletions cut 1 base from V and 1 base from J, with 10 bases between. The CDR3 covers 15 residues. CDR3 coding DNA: TGCGCCAGCAGCCAAGTGTACGGGCAGAACACTGAAGCTTTCTTT. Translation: CASSQVYGQNTEAFF.

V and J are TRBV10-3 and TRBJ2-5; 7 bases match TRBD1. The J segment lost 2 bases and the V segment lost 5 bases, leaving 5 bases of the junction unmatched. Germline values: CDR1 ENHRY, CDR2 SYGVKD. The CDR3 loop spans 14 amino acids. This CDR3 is CAISIDRAQETQYF. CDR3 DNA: TGTGCCATCAGTATTGACAGGGCTCAAGAGACCCAGTACTTC.

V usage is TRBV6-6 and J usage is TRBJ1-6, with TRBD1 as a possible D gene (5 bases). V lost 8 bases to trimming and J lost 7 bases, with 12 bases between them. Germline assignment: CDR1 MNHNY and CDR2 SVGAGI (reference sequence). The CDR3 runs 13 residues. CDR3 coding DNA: TGTGCCAGCCGACAGTATTGGAATTCACCCCTCCACTTT. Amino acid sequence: CASRQYWNSPLHF.

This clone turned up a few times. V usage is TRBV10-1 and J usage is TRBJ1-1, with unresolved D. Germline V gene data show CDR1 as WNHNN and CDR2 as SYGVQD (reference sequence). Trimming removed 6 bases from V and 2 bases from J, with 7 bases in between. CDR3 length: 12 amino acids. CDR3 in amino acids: CASRTPNTEAFF. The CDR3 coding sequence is TGCGCCAGCAGAACACCTAACACTGAAGCTTTCTTT.

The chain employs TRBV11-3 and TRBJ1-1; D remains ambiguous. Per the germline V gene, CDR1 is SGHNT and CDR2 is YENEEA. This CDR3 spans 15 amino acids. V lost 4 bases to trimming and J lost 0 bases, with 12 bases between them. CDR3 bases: TGTGCCAGCAGCTCGGTTAATGTTGTGAACACTGAAGCTTTCTTT. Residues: CASSSVNVVNTEAFF.

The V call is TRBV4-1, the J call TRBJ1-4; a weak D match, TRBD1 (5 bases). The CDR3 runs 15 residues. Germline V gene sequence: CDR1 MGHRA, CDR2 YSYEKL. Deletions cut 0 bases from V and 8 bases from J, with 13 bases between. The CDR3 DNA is TGCGCCAGCAGCCAAGAAATTTCGGGGCGAGAAAAACTGTTTTTT. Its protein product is CASSQEISGREKLFF.

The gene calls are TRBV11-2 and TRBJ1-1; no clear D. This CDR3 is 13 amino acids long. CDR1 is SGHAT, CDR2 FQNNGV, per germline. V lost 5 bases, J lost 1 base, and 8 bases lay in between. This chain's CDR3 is CASSAGENTEAFF. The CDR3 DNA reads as TGTGCCAGCAGCGCTGGGGAGAACACTGAAGCTTTCTTT.

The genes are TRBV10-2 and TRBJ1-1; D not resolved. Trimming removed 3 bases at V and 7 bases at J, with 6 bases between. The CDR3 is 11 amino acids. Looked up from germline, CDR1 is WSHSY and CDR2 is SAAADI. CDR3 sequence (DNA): TGCGCCAGCAGTGAATCAGTTGAAGCTTTCTTT. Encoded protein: CASSESVEAFF.

The CDR3 spells CASGRTSNTEAFF. The DNA for the CDR3 is TGTGCCAGCGGGAGGACATCAAACACTGAAGCTTTCTTT. The J gene is TRBJ1-1, the V gene TRBV2; TRBD1 is a possible D gene (5 bases). This CDR3 is 13 amino acids long. The V and J ends lost 8 bases and 2 bases respectively, with 12 bases between them. The germline V gene encodes CDR1 SNHLY and CDR2 FYNNEI.